This entry lists 24 T cell receptor beta chains sequenced from one sample in a study of blood T cell repertoires in COVID-19. Profiled with immunoSEQ multiplex PCR; TCRdb holds only in-frame clones, not every one. The data hold some 500,000 clones, with 70% to 90% observed a single time. Specimen: peripheral blood. The source is a woman between 50 and 59 years old with COVID-19, enrolled during active disease.

The chain has TRBV30 and TRBJ2-2; D is possibly TRBD1 (5 bases). CDR1 and CDR2 from the germline V gene are GTSNPN and SVGIG (reference sequence). V was pared by 4 bases and J by 6 bases, with 18 bases between. This CDR3 has 15 amino acids. In DNA form, the CDR3 reads TGTGCCTGGACCCATGGGGCGTTAGGGGCCGGGGAGCTGTTTTTT. It specifies CAWTHGALGAGELFF.

This rearrangement joins TRBV28 to TRBJ1-2; no clear D. The V end was cut by 3 bases, the J end by 7 bases, with 18 bases between. CDR3 length equals 15 residues. Looked up from germline, CDR1 is MDHEN and CDR2 is SYDVKM. The chain's CDR3 is CASSFHRSRAAGYTF. The CDR3 DNA is TGTGCCAGCAGTTTCCACCGATCGAGGGCTGCTGGCTACACCTTC.

The rearrangement joins TRBV12-3 or TRBV12-4 to TRBJ1-4; D uncertain. This CDR3 has 13 residues. V lost 6 bases and J lost 5, with 10 bases in between. The CDR3 DNA reads TGTGCCAGCAGCTCTGGTCGGAATGAAAAACTGTTTTTT. Translating gives CASSSGRNEKLFF.

The V gene is TRBV6-5, the J gene TRBJ2-7, with 7 bases that match TRBD2. The CDR3 is 12 residues long. Germline lookup yields CDR1 MNHEY and CDR2 SVGAGI. V dropped 6 bases and J dropped 6; count of bases not matched to a gene: 5. The CDR3 region is CASSPPGGEQYF. CDR3 coding DNA: TGTGCCAGCAGCCCCCCGGGGGGCGAGCAGTACTTC.

This chain joins TRBV20-1 and TRBJ2-3, with a weak D call TRBD2 (6 bases). This CDR3 has 15 residues. In germline, CDR1 is DFQATT, CDR2 SNEGSKA (reference sequence). Trimming took 3 bases from V and 5 from J, leaving 18 bases between them. The CDR3 region is CSASFGLAYGDTQYF. The DNA of the CDR3 is TGCAGTGCTAGTTTCGGCCTAGCGTACGGAGATACGCAGTATTTT.

The V gene is TRBV4-1, the J gene TRBJ2-1, with 16 bases lining up with TRBD2. V was pared by 4 bases and J by 0 bases, with 3 bases of the junction left unmatched. The CDR3 is made up of 18 amino acids. Germline V gene sequence: CDR1 MGHRA, CDR2 YSYEKL. DNA of the CDR3: TGCGCCAGCAGCCGGGGACTAGCGGGGGGGAGCTCCTACAATGAGCAGTTCTTC. Residues: CASSRGLAGGSSYNEQFF.

The chain uses TRBV5-1 and TRBJ2-1, with a tentative D call TRBD2 (6 bases). Trimming removed 0 bases from V and 0 bases from J, with 19 bases in between. The CDR3 runs to 19 residues. The germline V gene has CDR1 SGHRS and CDR2 YFSETQ. CDR3 DNA: TGCGCCAGCAGCTTGGCCTCGACCCCGGGACTTAGCTCCTACAATGAGCAGTTCTTC. Amino acid sequence: CASSLASTPGLSSYNEQFF.

This chain connects TRBV7-8 to TRBJ2-2; D gene ambiguous. Germline CDR1 SGHVS, CDR2 FQNEAQ. The CDR3 has 15 amino acids. Trimming removed 3 bases from V and 0 bases from J, with 8 bases in between. CDR3 protein: CASSFGRSNTGELFF. DNA of the CDR3: TGTGCCAGCAGCTTTGGCAGGTCGAACACCGGGGAGCTGTTTTTT.

The chain couples TRBV19 to TRBJ2-3; 11 nucleotides line up with TRBD2. Germline V gene lookup returns CDR1 LNHDA and CDR2 SQIVND (reference sequence). Trimming took 3 bases from V and 2 from J; bases not matched to a gene: 4. This CDR3 has 16 amino acids. CDR3 region: CASSIKTSGDTDTQYF. DNA for the CDR3: TGTGCCAGTAGTATTAAGACTAGCGGGGACACAGATACGCAGTATTTT.

This chain joins TRBV12-3 or TRBV12-4 and TRBJ1-2; 7 bases line up with TRBD1. The CDR3 is made up of 13 amino acids. Trimming took 6 bases from V and 6 from J; bases not matched to a gene: 7. The CDR3 loop is CASRPGTVDGYTF. DNA of the CDR3: TGTGCCAGCAGGCCCGGGACAGTTGATGGCTACACCTTC.

The chain couples TRBV9 to TRBJ1-1; no clear D. Trimming shortened V by 2 bases and J by 4 bases, and 9 bases separated the two germline ends. In germline, CDR1 is SGDLS, CDR2 YYNGEE. This CDR3 spans 13 amino acids. The CDR3 region has the DNA TGTGCCAGCAGCGTTAGACTCGCCACTGAAGCTTTCTTT. Its protein is CASSVRLATEAFF. The full variable domain, its missing parts supplied by reference TRBV9 and TRBJ1-1, is DSGVTQTPKHLITATGQRVTLRCSPRSGDLSVYWYQQSLDQGLQFLIQYYNGEERAKGNILERFSAQQFPDLHSELNLSSLELGDSALYFCASSVRLATEAFFGQGTRLTVV.

This clone was seen a single time. A junction end diverges from the germline sequence, so it may reflect a read error. The sample has other DNA sequences that encode this CDR3 too. The V gene is TRBV15, the J gene TRBJ2-7, with 8 bases aligning to TRBD1. CDR1 and CDR2 from the germline V gene are LNHNV and YYDKDF (reference sequence). CDR3 length: 14 residues. This chain's CDR3 is CATSRGIQGGEQYF. In DNA, the CDR3 is TGTGCCACCAGTAGAGGCATACAGGGGGGCGAGCAGTACTTC.

CDR3 sequence: CASSRTGELFF. CDR3 coding DNA: TGTGCCAGCAGTAGGACTGGGGAGCTGTTTTTT. This chain uses TRBV27 with TRBJ2-2, with D possibly being TRBD2 (5 bases). Trimming pared 5 bases from V and 8 bases from J, leaving 6 bases between. There are 11 residues in the CDR3. Germline CDR1 MNHEY, CDR2 SMNVEV (reference sequence).

This chain links TRBV7-2 with TRBJ2-2, with 8 bases identical to TRBD1. V shed 0 bases, J shed 5 bases, and the junction held 2 bases outside the gene matches. Germline CDR1 reads SGHTA; CDR2 reads FQGNSA. The CDR3 is made up of 15 amino acids. The chain's CDR3 is CASSLARGRTGELFF. The CDR3 bases are TGTGCCAGCAGCTTAGCCAGGGGGCGGACCGGGGAGCTGTTTTTT. Together with reference TRBV7-2 and TRBJ2-2, the CDR3 gives the full variable domain: GAGVSQSPSNKVTEKGKDVELRCDPISGHTALYWYRQSLGQGLEFLIYFQGNSAPDKSGLPSDRFSAERTGGSVSTLTIQRTQQEDSAVYLCASSLARGRTGELFFGEGSRLTVL.

This rearrangement joins TRBV7-3 to TRBJ2-3, with a tentative D call TRBD2 (6 bases). The V and J ends lost 1 base and 2 bases respectively, with 10 bases between them. CDR1 SGHTA and CDR2 FQGTGA come from the germline V gene. This CDR3 has 15 residues. In nucleotides, the CDR3 is TGTGCCAGCAGCTTAATGCGGGGCAACACAGATACGCAGTATTTT. Encoded protein: CASSLMRGNTDTQYF.

This clone turned up a few times. The chain combines TRBV2 with TRBJ2-7; 12 bases align to TRBD2. CDR3 size: 14 residues. Germline CDR1 reads SNHLY; CDR2 reads FYNNEI. Trimming took 3 bases from V and 4 from J; bases not matched to a gene: 1. CDR3 coding DNA: TGTGCCAGCAGTGACCTAGCGGGGGGGTACGAGCAGTACTTC. Translated, it gives CASSDLAGGYEQYF.

The chain couples TRBV12-1 to TRBJ2-1; TRBD2 reflects the table's D call only, with no check against the DNA. TRBV12-1 is deemed a pseudogene. There are 18 residues in the CDR3. The CDR3 DNA sequence: TGTGCCAGCCCCGGGGGTAGCGGGGCCTCTAGCTCCTACAATGAGCAGTTCTTC. Translated, it gives CASPGGSGASSSYNEQFF.

The V and J genes are TRBV18 and TRBJ1-6, with D tentatively TRBD1 (6 bases). Trimming pared 6 bases from V and 7 bases from J, leaving 19 bases between. Germline V gene sequence: CDR1 KGHSH, CDR2 LQKENI. The CDR3 runs 16 residues. The CDR3 region is CASSPGGPGTNSPLHF. DNA of the CDR3: TGTGCCAGCTCCCCCGGGGGGCCAGGGACAAATTCACCCCTCCACTTT.

This clone was seen only once. The chain employs TRBV5-6 and TRBJ1-5; D might be TRBD1 (5 bases). Trimming cost V 2 bases and J 3 bases, with 12 bases left between them. The germline V gene has CDR1 SGHDT and CDR2 YYEEEE. This CDR3 is built from 15 residues. CDR3 protein: CASSFLRDYNQPQHF. CDR3 DNA sequence: TGTGCCAGCAGCTTTTTAAGGGACTACAATCAGCCCCAGCATTTT.

The genes are TRBV10-2 and TRBJ2-5; 7 positions agree with TRBD1. Germline loops: CDR1 WSHSY, CDR2 SAAADI. The length of the CDR3 is 14 residues. Trimming at V came to 6 bases and at J to 5 bases, leaving 9 bases not matched to a gene. CDR3 in amino acids: CASSVTGLKETQYF. Here the CDR3 DNA reads TGCGCCAGCAGCGTGACAGGGCTGAAGGAGACCCAGTACTTC.

This chain connects TRBV11-2 to TRBJ1-3; D possibly corresponds to TRBD1 (5 bases). V lost 8 bases and J lost 0, with 8 bases in between. The germline CDR1 and CDR2 sequences are SGHAT and FQNNGV. This CDR3 contains 13 residues. This CDR3 reads CASSGVSGNTIYF. The DNA of the CDR3 is TGTGCCAGCTCGGGGGTCTCTGGAAACACCATATATTTT.

Here the CDR3 DNA reads TGTGCCAGCAACAACAACCTTGCGAACACTGAAGCTTTCTTT. This sequence encodes CASNNNLANTEAFF. V and J are TRBV28 and TRBJ1-1, with unresolved D. CDR3 length: 14 amino acids. Germline V lookup: CDR1 MDHEN, CDR2 SYDVKM. The V and J ends lost 7 bases and 1 base respectively, with 13 bases between them.

This rearrangement joins TRBV19 to TRBJ1-4; tentatively, D is TRBD1 (5 bases). Trimming pared 10 bases from V and 3 bases from J, leaving 18 bases between. This CDR3 contains 15 residues. Germline V gene lookup returns CDR1 LNHDA and CDR2 SQIVND (reference sequence). This CDR3 reads CAKQVPPEANEKLFF. The CDR3, as DNA: TGTGCCAAACAGGTTCCACCCGAAGCTAATGAAAAACTGTTTTTT.

The chain couples TRBV19 to TRBJ1-2, with TRBD1 as a possible D gene (5 bases). CDR3 size: 14 residues. V was pared by 7 bases and J by 4 bases, with 16 bases between. CDR1 is LNHDA and CDR2 is SQIVND in the germline V gene (reference sequence). CDR3 sequence reads: CASTIDRNSYGYTF. CDR3 coding DNA: TGTGCCAGTACCATTGACAGAAACTCCTATGGCTACACCTTC.